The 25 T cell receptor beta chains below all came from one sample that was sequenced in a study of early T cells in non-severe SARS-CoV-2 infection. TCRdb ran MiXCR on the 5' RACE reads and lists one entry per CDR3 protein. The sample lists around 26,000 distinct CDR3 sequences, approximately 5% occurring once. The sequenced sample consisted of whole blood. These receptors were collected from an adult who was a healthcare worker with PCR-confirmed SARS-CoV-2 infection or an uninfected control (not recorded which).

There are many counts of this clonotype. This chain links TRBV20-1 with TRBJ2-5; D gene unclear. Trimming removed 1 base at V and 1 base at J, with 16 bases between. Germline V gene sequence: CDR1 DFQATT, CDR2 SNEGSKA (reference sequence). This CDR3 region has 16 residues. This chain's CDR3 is CSARVPGPIVQETQYF. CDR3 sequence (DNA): TGCAGTGCTAGAGTTCCAGGCCCGATTGTCCAAGAGACCCAGTACTTC.

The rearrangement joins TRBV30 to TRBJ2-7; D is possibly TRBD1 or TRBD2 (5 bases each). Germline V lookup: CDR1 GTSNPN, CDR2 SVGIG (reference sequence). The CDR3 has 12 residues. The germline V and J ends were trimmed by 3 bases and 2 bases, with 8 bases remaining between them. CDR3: CAWSGAAYEQYF. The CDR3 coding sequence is TGTGCCTGGAGCGGGGCTGCCTACGAGCAGTACTTC.

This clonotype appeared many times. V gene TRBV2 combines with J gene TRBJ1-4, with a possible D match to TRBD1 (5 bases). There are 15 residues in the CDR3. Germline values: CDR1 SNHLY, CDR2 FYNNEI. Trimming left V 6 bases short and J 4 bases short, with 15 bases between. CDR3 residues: CASSSEGQGNEKLFF. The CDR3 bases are TGTGCCAGCAGCAGTGAGGGGCAGGGTAATGAAAAACTGTTTTTT.

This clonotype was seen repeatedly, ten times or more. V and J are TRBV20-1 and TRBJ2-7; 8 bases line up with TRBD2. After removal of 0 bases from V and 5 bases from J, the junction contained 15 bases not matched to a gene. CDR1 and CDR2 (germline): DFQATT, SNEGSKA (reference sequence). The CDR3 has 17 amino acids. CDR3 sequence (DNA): TGCAGTGCTAGAGATCTCGGAGCGGGGGTCTTGTATGACGAGCAGTACTTC. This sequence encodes CSARDLGAGVLYDEQYF.

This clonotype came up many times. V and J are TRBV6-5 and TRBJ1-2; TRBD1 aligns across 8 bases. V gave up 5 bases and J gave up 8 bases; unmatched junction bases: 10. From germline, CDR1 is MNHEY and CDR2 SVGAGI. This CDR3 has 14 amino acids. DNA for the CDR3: TGTGCCAGCAGTCGACAGGGGTTGATAGGAGGCTACACCTTC. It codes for CASSRQGLIGGYTF.

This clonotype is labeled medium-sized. The CDR3, as DNA: TGTGCCAGCAGCTTAGAAGGAGCAGGGGGGATTGACTCCGAGCAGTACTTC. Amino acid sequence: CASSLEGAGGIDSEQYF. V usage is TRBV11-2 and J usage is TRBJ2-7; tentatively, D is TRBD1 (7 bases). The CDR3 totals 17 residues. Deletions cut 0 bases from V and 6 bases from J, with 21 bases between. Per germline, CDR1 SGHAT and CDR2 FQNNGV.

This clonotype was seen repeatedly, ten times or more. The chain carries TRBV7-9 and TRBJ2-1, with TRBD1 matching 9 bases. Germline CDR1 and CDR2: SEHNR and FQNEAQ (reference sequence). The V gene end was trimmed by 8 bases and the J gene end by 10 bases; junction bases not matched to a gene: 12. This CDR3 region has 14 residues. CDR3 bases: TGTGCCAGCGGACCCGGGACAGGGTTTGGGGAGCAGTTCTTC. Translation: CASGPGTGFGEQFF.

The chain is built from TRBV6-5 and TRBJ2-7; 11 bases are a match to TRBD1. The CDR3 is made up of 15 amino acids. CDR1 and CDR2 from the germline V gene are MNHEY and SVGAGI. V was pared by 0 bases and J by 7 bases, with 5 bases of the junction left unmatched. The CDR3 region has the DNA TGTGCCAGCAGTTACTCCGGACAGGGGGCGCTGGAGCAGTACTTC. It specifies CASSYSGQGALEQYF.

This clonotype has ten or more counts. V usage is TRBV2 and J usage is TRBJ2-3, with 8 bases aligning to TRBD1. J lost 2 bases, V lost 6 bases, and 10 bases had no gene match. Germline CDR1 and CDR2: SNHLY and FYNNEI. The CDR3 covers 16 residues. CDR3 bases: TGTGCCAGCAGCATCTCCCAGGGGGCGTCCACAGATACGCAGTATTTT. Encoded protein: CASSISQGASTDTQYF.

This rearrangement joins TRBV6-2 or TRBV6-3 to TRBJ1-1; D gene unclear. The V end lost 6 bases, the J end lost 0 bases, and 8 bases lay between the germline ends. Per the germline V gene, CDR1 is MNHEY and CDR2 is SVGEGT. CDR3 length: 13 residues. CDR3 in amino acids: CASRNTLNTEAFF. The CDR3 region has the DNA TGTGCCAGCAGAAACACCCTGAACACTGAAGCTTTCTTT.

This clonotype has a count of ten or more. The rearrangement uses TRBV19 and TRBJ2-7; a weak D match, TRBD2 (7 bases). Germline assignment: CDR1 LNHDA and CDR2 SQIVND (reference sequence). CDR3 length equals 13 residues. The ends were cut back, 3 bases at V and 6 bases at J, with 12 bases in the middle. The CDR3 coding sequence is TGTGCCAGTAGTATCGGGGGGCTCTCCGAGCAGTACTTC. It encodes CASSIGGLSEQYF.

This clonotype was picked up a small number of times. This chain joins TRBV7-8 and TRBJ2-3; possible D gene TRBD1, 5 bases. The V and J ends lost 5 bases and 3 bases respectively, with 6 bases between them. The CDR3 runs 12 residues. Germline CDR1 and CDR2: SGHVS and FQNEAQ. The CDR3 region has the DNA TGTGCCAGCAGCGCAGGGACAGATACGCAGTATTTT. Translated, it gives CASSAGTDTQYF.

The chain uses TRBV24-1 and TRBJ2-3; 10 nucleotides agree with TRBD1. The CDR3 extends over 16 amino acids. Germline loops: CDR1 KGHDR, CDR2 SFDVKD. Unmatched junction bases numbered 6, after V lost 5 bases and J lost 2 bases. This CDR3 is CATSATGTGATDTQYF. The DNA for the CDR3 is TGTGCCACCAGTGCGACCGGGACAGGGGCCACAGATACGCAGTATTTT.

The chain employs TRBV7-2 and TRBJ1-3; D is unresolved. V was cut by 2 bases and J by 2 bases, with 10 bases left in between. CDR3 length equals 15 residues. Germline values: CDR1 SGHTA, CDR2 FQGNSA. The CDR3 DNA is TGTGCCAGCAGCTTATTAGATACACCTGGAAACACCATATATTTT. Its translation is CASSLLDTPGNTIYF.

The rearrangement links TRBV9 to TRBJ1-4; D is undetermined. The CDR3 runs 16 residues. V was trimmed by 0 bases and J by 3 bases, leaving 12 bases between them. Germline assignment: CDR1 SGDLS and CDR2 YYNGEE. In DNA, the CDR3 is TGTGCCAGCAGCGTAGACGCGGGAAGAGCTAATGAAAAACTGTTTTTT. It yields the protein CASSVDAGRANEKLFF.

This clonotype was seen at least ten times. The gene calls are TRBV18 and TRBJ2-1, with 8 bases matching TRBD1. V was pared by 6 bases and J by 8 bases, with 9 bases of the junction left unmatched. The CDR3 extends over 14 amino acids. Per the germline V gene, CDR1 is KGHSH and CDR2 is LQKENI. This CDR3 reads CASSQTSTGDEQFF. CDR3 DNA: TGTGCCAGCTCTCAAACATCGACAGGGGATGAGCAGTTCTTC. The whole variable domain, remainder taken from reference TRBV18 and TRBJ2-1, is NAGVMQNPRHLVRRRGQEARLRCSPMKGHSHVYWYRQLPEEGLKFMVYLQKENIIDESGMPKERFSAEFPKEGPSILRIQQVVRGDSAAYFCASSQTSTGDEQFFGPGTRLTVL.

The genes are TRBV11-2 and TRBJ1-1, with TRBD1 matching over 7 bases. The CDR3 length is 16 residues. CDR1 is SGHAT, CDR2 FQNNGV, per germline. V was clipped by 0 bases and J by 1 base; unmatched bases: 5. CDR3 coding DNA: TGTGCCAGCAGCTTAGACAGGACAGGTACGAACACTGAAGCTTTCTTT. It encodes CASSLDRTGTNTEAFF.

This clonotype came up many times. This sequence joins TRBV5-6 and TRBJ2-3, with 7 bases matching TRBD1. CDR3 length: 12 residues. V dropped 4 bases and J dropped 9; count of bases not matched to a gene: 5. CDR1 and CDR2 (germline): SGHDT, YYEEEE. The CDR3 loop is CASSPGQYTQYF. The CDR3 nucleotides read TGTGCCAGCAGCCCGGGACAGTACACGCAGTATTTT. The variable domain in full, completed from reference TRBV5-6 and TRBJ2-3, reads DAGVTQSPTHLIKTRGQQVTLRCSPKSGHDTVSWYQQALGQGPQFIFQYYEEEERQRGNFPDRFSGHQFPNYSSELNVNALLLGDSALYLCASSPGQYTQYFGPGTRLTVL.

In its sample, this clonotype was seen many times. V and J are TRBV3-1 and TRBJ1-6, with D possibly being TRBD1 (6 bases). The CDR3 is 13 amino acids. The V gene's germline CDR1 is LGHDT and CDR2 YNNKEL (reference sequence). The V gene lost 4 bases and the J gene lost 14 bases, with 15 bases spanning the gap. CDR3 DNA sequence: TGTGCCAGCAGCCTCTCCCGGGACAATGCCCTCCACTTT. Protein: CASSLSRDNALHF.

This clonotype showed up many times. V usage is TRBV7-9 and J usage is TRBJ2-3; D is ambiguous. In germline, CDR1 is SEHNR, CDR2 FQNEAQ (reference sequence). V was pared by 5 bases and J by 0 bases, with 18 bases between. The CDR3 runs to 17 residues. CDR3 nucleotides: TGTGCCAGCAGCCTTGCCGGTGATCAGTATAGCACAGATACGCAGTATTTT. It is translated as CASSLAGDQYSTDTQYF.

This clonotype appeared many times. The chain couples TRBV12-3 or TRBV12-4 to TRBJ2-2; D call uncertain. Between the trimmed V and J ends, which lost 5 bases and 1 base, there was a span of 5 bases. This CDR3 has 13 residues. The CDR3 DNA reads TGTGCCAGCAGTCCCCGGAACACCGGGGAGCTGTTTTTT. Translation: CASSPRNTGELFF.

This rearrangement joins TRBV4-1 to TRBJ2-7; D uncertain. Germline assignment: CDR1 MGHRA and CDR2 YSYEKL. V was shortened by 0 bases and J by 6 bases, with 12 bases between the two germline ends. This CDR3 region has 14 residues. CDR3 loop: CASSQDRSFREQYF. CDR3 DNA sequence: TGCGCCAGCAGCCAAGATCGGAGTTTTCGCGAGCAGTACTTC.

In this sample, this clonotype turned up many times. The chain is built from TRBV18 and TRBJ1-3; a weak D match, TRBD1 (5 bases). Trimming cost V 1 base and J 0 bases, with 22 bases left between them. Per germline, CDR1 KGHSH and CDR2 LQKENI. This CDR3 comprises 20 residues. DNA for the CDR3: TGTGCCAGCTCACCACGGGCGGCCACAGGTCTGGGAGGCTCTGGAAACACCATATATTTT. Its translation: CASSPRAATGLGGSGNTIYF.

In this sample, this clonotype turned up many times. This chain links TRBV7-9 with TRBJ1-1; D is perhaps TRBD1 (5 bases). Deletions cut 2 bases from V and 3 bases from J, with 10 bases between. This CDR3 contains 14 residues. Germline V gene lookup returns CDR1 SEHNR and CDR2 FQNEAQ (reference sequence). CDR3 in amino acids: CASSLTQGDTEAFF. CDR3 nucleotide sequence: TGTGCCAGCAGCTTAACCCAGGGAGACACTGAAGCTTTCTTT. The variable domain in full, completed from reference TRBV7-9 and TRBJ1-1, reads DTGVSQNPRHKITKRGQNVTFRCDPISEHNRLYWYRQTLGQGPEFLTYFQNEAQLEKSRLLSDRFSAERPKGSFSTLEIQRTEQGDSAMYLCASSLTQGDTEAFFGQGTRLTVV.

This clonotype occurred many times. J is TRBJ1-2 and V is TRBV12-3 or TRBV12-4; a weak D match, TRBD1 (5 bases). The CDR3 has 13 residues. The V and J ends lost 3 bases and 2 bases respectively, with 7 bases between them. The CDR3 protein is CASSLTVNYGYTF. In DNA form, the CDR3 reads TGTGCCAGCAGTTTGACAGTAAACTATGGCTACACCTTC.